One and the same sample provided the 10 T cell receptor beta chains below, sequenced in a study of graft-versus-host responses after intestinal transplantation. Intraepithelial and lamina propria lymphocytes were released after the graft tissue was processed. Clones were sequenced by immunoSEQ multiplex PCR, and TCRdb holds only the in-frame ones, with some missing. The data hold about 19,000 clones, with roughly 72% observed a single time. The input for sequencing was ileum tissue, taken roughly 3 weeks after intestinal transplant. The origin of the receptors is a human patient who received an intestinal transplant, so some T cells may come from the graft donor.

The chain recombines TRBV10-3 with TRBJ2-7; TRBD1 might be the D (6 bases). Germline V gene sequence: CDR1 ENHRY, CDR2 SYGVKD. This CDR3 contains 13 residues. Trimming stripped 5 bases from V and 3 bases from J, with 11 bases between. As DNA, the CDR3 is TGTGCCATCAGTTGGACAGATTTCTACGAGCAGTACTTC. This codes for CAISWTDFYEQYF.

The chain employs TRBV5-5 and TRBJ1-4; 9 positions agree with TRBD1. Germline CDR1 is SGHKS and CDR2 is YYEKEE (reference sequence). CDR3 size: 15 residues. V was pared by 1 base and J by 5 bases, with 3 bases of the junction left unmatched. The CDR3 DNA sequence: TGTGCCAGCAGCTTGATTGGGACAGGGAATGAAAAACTGTTTTTT. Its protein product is CASSLIGTGNEKLFF.

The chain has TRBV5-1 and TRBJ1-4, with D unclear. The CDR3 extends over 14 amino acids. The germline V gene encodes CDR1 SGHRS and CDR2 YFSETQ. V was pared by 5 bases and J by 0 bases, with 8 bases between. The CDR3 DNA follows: TGCGCCAGCAGTTCCCAGGCAACTAATGAAAAACTGTTTTTT. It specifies CASSSQATNEKLFF.

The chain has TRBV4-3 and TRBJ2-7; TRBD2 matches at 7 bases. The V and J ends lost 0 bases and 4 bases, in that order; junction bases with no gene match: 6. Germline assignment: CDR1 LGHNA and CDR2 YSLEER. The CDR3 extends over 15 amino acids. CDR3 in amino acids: CASSQDFGLGYEQYF. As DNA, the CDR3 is TGCGCCAGCAGCCAAGATTTTGGACTAGGATACGAGCAGTACTTC.

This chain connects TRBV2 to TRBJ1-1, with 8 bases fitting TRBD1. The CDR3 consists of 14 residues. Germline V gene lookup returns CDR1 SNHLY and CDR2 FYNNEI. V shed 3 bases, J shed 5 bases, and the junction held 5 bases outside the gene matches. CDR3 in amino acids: CASSELDRGTEAFF. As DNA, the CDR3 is TGTGCCAGCAGTGAGTTAGACAGGGGAACTGAAGCTTTCTTT.

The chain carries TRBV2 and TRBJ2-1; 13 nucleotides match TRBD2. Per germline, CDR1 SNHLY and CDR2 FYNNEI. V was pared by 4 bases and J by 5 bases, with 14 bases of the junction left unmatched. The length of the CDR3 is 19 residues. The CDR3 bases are TGTGCCAGCAGTGCACGACAGGGTTTAGGACTAGCGGGAGACAATGAGCAGTTCTTC. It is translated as CASSARQGLGLAGDNEQFF.

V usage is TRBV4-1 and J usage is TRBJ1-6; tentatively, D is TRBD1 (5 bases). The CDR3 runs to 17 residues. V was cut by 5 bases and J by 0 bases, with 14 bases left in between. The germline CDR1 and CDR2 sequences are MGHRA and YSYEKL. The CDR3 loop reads CASSVPRVDSYNSPLHF. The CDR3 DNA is TGCGCCAGCAGCGTACCCAGGGTCGACTCCTATAATTCACCCCTCCACTTT.

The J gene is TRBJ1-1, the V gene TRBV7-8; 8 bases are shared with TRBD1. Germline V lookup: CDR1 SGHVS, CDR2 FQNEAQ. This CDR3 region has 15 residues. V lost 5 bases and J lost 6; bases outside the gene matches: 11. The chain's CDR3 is CASSLWTGRRAEAFF. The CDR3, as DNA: TGTGCCAGCAGCCTCTGGACAGGGAGAAGGGCTGAAGCTTTCTTT.

The CDR3 reads CASSRASGGDTGELFF. The CDR3 coding sequence is TGCGCCAGCAGCCGCGCTAGCGGGGGGGACACCGGGGAGCTGTTTTTT. The rearrangement uses TRBV4-3 and TRBJ2-2; 12 nucleotides align to TRBD2. The CDR3 is 16 residues long. The germline gives CDR1 LGHNA, CDR2 YSLEER. The V gene end was trimmed by 4 bases and the J gene end by 3 bases; junction bases not matched to a gene: 3.

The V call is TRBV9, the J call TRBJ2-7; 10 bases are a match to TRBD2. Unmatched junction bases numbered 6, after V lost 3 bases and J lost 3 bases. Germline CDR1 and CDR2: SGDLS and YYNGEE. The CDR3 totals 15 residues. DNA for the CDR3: TGTGCCAGCAGCGGAACTAGCGGGACGGACTACGAGCAGTACTTC. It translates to CASSGTSGTDYEQYF.